This entry concerns a single TCR beta chain. As yet, its antigen is unknown. This entry comes from a study of metastatic and nonmetastatic thyroid tumors. Study as a whole: Repertoires from blood and tumor or nodule tissue of malignant and benign thyroid patients were compared.

Findings and limits, study-wide: Malignant thyroid tumors reportedly had TCR beta diversity that was significantly higher than in benign nodules, in blood and tumor.

Prior to thyroid surgery, none of the patients had received any treatment. The CDR3 runs to 15 residues. The V and J ends lost 5 bases and 2 bases, in that order; junction bases with no gene match: 12. The germline CDR1 and CDR2 sequences are DFQATT and SNEGSKA (reference sequence). As originally analysed: Construction of a distant-metastasis classifier for papillary thyroid cancer relied on CDR3 differences across clinicopathological groups. TCRdb re-called the PCR reads via MiXCR. The V and J calls here are based on TCRdb, not the publication. Here the sample spans a few thousand clones, just over 35% being singletons.

The chain combines TRBV20-1 with TRBJ2-7; 7 bases align to TRBD2. The sample consisted of adjacent normal tissue. This sequence was found in a female donor with papillary thyroid cancer or a benign thyroid nodule (not recorded which). Some clones in this sample may be carry-over from other donors' samples. CDR3 protein: CSAPRGDSGTYEQYF. In DNA, the CDR3 is TGCAGTGCTCCCCGGGGGGATTCGGGGACCTACGAGCAGTACTTC.